A single sample gave rise to the 3 T cell receptor beta chains below, sequenced in a study of graft-versus-host responses after intestinal transplantation. The data were produced by immunoSEQ multiplex PCR, yet TCRdb's version contains in-frame clones alone and is incomplete. The sample contains some 4,000 clones, about 29% of which appear only once. The sequenced sample was alloreactive CD4+ T cells from a mixed lymphocyte reaction culture, obtained before transplantation. Subset noted: CFSE-low proliferating T cells sorted from approximately 6-day pre-transplant mixed lymphocyte reaction (GvH or HvG direction). The receptors come from a human patient who was an organ donor for intestinal transplantation.

This clone was counted between two and nine times. The V gene is TRBV6-5, the J gene TRBJ2-3; D is possibly TRBD1 or TRBD2 (6 bases each). The germline CDR1 and CDR2 sequences are MNHEY and SVGAGI. There are 15 residues in the CDR3. Trimming removed 4 bases from V and 1 base from J, with 12 bases in between. This CDR3 is CASSSLRGRTDTQYF. The CDR3 nucleotides are TGTGCCAGCAGTTCTCTCCGGGGGCGCACAGATACGCAGTATTTT.

The genes are TRBV18 and TRBJ2-1; no firm D call. Per the germline V gene, CDR1 is KGHSH and CDR2 is LQKENI. Trimming removed 4 bases from V and 0 bases from J, with 10 bases in between. The CDR3 covers 15 residues. CDR3 amino acids: CASSLGRSSYNEQFF. The CDR3 DNA follows: TGTGCCAGCTCACTCGGACGGAGCTCCTACAATGAGCAGTTCTTC.

This chain's CDR3 is CASSIGGRSYEQYF. CDR3 nucleotides: TGTGCCAGTAGTATAGGCGGCCGATCCTACGAGCAGTACTTC. The genes are TRBV19 and TRBJ2-7; D call uncertain. Germline V gene sequence: CDR1 LNHDA, CDR2 SQIVND (reference sequence). This CDR3 is 14 amino acids long. Trimming cost V 1 base and J 1 base, with 8 bases left between them.